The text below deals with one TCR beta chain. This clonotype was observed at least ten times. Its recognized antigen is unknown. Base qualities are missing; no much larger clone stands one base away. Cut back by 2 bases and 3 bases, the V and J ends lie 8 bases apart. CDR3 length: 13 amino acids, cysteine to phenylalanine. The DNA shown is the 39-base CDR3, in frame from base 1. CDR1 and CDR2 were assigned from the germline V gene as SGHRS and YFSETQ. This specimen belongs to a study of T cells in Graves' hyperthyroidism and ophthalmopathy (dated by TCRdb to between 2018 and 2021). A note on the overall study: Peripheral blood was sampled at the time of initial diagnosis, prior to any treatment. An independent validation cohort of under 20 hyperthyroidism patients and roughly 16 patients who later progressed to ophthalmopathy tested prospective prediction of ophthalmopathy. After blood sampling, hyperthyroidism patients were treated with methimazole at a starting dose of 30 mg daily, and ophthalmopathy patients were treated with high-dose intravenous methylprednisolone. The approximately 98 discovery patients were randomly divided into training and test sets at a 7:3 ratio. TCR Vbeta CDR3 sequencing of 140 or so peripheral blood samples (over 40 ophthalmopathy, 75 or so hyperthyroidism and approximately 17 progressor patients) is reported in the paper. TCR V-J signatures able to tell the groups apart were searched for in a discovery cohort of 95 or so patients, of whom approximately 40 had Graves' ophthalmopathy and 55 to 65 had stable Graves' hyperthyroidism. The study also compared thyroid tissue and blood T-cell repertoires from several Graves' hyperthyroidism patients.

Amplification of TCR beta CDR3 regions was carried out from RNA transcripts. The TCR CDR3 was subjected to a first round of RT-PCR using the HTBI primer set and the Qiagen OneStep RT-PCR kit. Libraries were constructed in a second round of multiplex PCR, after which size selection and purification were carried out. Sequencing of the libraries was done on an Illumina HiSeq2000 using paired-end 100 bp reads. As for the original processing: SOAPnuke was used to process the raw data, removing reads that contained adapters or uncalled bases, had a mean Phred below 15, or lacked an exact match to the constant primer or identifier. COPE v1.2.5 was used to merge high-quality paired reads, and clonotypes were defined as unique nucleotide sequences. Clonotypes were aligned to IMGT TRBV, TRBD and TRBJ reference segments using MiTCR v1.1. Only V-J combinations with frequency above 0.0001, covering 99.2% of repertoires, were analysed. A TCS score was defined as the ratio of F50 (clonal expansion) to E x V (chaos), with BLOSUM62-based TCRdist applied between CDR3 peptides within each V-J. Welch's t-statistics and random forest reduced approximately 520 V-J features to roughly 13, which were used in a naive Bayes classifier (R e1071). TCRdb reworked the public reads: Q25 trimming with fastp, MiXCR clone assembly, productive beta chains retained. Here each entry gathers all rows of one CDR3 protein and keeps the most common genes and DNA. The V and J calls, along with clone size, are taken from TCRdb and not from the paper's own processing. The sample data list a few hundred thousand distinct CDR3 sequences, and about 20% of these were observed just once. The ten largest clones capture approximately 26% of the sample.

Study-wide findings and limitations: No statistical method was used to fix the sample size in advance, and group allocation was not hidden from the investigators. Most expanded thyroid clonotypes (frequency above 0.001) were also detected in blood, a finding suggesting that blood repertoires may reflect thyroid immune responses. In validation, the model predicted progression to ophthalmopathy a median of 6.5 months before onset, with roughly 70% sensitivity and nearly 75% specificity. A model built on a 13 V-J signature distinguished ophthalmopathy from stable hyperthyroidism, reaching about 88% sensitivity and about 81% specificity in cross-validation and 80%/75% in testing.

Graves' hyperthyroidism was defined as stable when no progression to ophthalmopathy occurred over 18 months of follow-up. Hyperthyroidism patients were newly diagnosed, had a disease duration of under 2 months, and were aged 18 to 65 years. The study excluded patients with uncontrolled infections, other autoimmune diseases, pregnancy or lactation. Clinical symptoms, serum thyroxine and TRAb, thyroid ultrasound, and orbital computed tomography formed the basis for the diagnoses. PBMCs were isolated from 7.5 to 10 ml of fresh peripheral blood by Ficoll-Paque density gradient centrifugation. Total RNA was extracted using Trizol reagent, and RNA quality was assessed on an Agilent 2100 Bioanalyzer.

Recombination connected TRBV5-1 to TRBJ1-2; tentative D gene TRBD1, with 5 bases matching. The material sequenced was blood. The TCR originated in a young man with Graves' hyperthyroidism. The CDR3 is CASSFRGHYGYTF. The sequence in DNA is TGCGCCAGCAGCTTTAGGGGCCACTATGGCTACACCTTC.